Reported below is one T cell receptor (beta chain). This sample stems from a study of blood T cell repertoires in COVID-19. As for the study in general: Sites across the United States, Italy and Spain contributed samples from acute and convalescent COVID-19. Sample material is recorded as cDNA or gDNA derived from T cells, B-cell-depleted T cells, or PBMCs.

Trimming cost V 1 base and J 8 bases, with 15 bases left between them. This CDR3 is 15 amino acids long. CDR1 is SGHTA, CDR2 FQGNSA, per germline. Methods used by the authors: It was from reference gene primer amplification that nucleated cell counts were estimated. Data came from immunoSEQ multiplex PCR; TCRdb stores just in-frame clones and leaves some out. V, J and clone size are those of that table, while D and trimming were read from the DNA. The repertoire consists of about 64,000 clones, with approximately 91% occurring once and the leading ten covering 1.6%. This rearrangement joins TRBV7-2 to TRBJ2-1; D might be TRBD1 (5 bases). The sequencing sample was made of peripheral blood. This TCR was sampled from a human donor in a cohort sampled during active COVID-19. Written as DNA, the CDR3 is TGTGCCAGCAGCTTAGTTCAGGGCCAGGTCGATGAGCAGTTCTTC. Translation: CASSLVQGQVDEQFF.